This is a list of T cell receptor beta chains from one sample in a study of CD8 T cells in ankylosing spondylitis. TCRdb reanalysed the 5' RACE reads using MiXCR and keeps one entry per CDR3 protein. Of about 52,000 distinct CDR3 sequences listed, less than 8.5% were seen once; the top ten hold 8% to 9.5%. Sequenced sample: blood, either unsorted or a sorted T cell fraction (not recorded which). The receptors derive from a female donor with ankylosing spondylitis or in good health (not recorded which). CDR3s include the opening cysteine and the closing phenylalanine or tryptophan.

V gene: TRBV7-6; J gene: TRBJ1-2; CDR3 protein: CASSLARGPVNYGYTF
V gene: TRBV5-1; J gene: TRBJ2-7; CDR3 protein: CASSVDSNSYEQYF
V gene: TRBV20-1; J gene: TRBJ2-2; CDR3 protein: CSVTGGPAGFTGELFF
V gene: TRBV29-1; J gene: TRBJ1-1; CDR3 protein: CSVPLSGGPLTEAFF
V gene: TRBV7-9; J gene: TRBJ2-7; CDR3 protein: CASSLPEDYEQYF
V gene: TRBV6-5; J gene: TRBJ2-2; CDR3 protein: CASSYRSGGNTGELFF
V gene: TRBV20-1; J gene: TRBJ2-5; CDR3 protein: CSASSSGGTQETQYF
V gene: TRBV6-5; J gene: TRBJ1-6; CDR3 protein: CASSYSGYNSPLHF
V gene: TRBV20-1; J gene: TRBJ2-3; CDR3 protein: CSAGTTRTGTDTQYF
V gene: TRBV5-1; J gene: TRBJ2-1; CDR3 protein: CASRTGNNEQFF
V gene: TRBV5-1; J gene: TRBJ2-5; CDR3 protein: CASSFHGDQLQETQYF